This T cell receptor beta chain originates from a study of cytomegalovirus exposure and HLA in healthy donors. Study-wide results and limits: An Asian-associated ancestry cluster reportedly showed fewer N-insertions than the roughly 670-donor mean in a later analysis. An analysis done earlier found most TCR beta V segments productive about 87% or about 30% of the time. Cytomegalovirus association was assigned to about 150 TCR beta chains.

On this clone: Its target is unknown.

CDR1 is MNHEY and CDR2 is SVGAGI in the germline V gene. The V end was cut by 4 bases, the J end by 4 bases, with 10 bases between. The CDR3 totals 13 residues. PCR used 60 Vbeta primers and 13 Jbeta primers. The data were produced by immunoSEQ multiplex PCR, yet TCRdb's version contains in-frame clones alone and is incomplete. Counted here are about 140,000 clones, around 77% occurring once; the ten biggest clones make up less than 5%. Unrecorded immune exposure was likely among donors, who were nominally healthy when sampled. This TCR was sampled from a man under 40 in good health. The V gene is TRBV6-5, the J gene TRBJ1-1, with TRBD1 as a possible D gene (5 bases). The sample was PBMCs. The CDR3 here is CASSSGRGTEAFF. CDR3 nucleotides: TGTGCCAGCAGTTCTGGGAGGGGCACTGAAGCTTTCTTT.